These 8 T cell receptor beta chains came from one sample sequenced in a study of T cells after posttransplantation cyclophosphamide (dated by TCRdb to between 2015 and 2016). Preparation of the library involved the immunoSEQ multiplex PCR assay. The source is immuneACCESS, and TCRdb retained only in-frame sequences with V and J called. Part of the clones is not carried over; for the studies checked, unresolved V genes explain less than half of this, and the remainder is unexplained. This sample was tabulated with 40,000 to 45,000 clones, among which there are no singletons. Around 2.1% of the sample is held by the ten biggest clonotypes. The source material was PBMCs. These receptors all stem from a man aged 35-49 years in good health, CMV-negative, and a related stem cell transplant donor.

This clone has a handful of counts. The V gene is TRBV4-3, the J gene TRBJ2-5, with TRBD2 identical over 7 bases. The CDR3 loop spans 15 amino acids. The V gene end was trimmed by 3 bases and the J gene end by 1 base; junction bases not matched to a gene: 5. Germline lookup yields CDR1 LGHNA and CDR2 YSLEER. The DNA of the CDR3 is TGCGCCAGCAGCCAGTTGGGGAGGGGCCAAGAGACCCAGTACTTC. Its translation: CASSQLGRGQETQYF.

This clone was counted ten times or more. V usage is TRBV7-9 and J usage is TRBJ2-1; 8 bases agree with TRBD2. Losses at the gene ends were 2 bases for V and 5 bases for J; bases not matched to a gene: 2. The CDR3 contains 14 residues. CDR1 and CDR2 (germline): SEHNR, FQNEAQ (reference sequence). The CDR3 DNA sequence: TGTGCCAGCAGCTTACGGACTAGCAACAATGAGCAGTTCTTC. This codes for CASSLRTSNNEQFF. Complete variable domain (other parts from reference TRBV7-9 and TRBJ2-1): DTGVSQNPRHKITKRGQNVTFRCDPISEHNRLYWYRQTLGQGPEFLTYFQNEAQLEKSRLLSDRFSAERPKGSFSTLEIQRTEQGDSAMYLCASSLRTSNNEQFFGPGTRLTVL.

This clone has ten or more counts. The rearrangement links TRBV25-1 to TRBJ1-3; the D gene is possibly TRBD1 (5 bases). Germline loops: CDR1 MGHDK, CDR2 SYGVNS. This CDR3 region has 17 residues. Trimming cost V 1 base and J 4 bases, with 17 bases left between them. The CDR3 region has the DNA TGTGCCAGCAGTGAATTTCCCCACGGGGGGACCGGAAACACCATATATTTT. Protein: CASSEFPHGGTGNTIYF.

This clone was observed many times. V gene TRBV7-8 combines with J gene TRBJ1-2; D may be TRBD1 (5 bases). This CDR3 region has 13 residues. V was trimmed by 3 bases and J by 6 bases, leaving 11 bases between them. Germline values: CDR1 SGHVS, CDR2 FQNEAQ. The CDR3 here is CASSLGGEDGYTF. CDR3 in DNA: TGTGCCAGCAGCTTGGGGGGGGAAGATGGCTACACCTTC.

This clone has a count of ten or more. The rearrangement joins TRBV6-6 to TRBJ1-5, with TRBD1 matching 9 bases. V lost 6 bases and J lost 4; bases outside the gene matches: 7. CDR1 is MNHNY, CDR2 SVGAGI, per germline (reference sequence). The CDR3 sequence is 15 residues long. Here the CDR3 DNA reads TGTGCCAGCAGACCTCCAGGACAGGGGAATCAGCCCCAGCATTTT. This encodes CASRPPGQGNQPQHF.

The rearrangement joins TRBV5-4 to TRBJ1-1; a weak D match, TRBD1 (5 bases). Trimming left V 4 bases short and J 5 bases short, with 12 bases between. Germline CDR1 is SGHNT and CDR2 is YYREEE (reference sequence). This CDR3 region has 13 residues. CDR3 protein: CASSLDQGTEAFF. CDR3 nucleotides: TGTGCCAGCAGCCTCGACCAGGGAACTGAAGCTTTCTTT.

This clone has a count of ten or more. The rearrangement links TRBV11-2 to TRBJ2-2; 14 nucleotides agree with TRBD2. V shed 2 bases, J shed 8 bases, and the junction held 7 bases outside the gene matches. Germline loops: CDR1 SGHAT, CDR2 FQNNGV. CDR3 length: 17 residues. The CDR3 loop is CASSLTGTSGGLGELFF. As DNA, the CDR3 is TGTGCCAGCAGCTTAACCGGGACTAGCGGGGGATTGGGGGAGCTGTTTTTT.

This clone was counted ten times or more. This chain uses TRBV7-2 with TRBJ1-2; no definite D call. The CDR3 length is 16 residues. CDR1 is SGHTA and CDR2 is FQGNSA in the germline V gene. Trimming removed 2 bases at V and 5 bases at J, with 18 bases between. The CDR3: CASSLRVQGSGYGYTF. The CDR3 region has the DNA TGTGCCAGCAGCTTACGGGTTCAAGGTTCGGGATATGGCTACACCTTC.